This T cell receptor (beta chain) is drawn from a study of breast tumors, draining lymph nodes, adjacent tissues. TCRdb recomputed calls from the multiplex PCR reads with MiXCR, one row per CDR3 protein. The sample includes about 130,000 distinct CDR3 sequences, 15% to 20% of them seen just once. Breast cancer patients provided tissue from their axillary draining lymph nodes. CDR3 size: 14 residues. With V trimmed by 5 bases and J by 6 bases, 5 bases remained unmatched. Germline-derived CDR1 and CDR2 are MDHEN and SYDVKM. This chain connects TRBV28 to TRBJ1-4; the match to TRBD1 covers 8 bases. Source material: axillary lymph node tissue. This clonotype was sampled from a female donor with breast cancer. Some clones in this sample may be carry-over from other donors' samples. This CDR3 reads CASSTGGSDEKLFF. CDR3 bases: TGTGCCAGCAGTACAGGGGGAAGTGATGAAAAACTGTTTTTT.